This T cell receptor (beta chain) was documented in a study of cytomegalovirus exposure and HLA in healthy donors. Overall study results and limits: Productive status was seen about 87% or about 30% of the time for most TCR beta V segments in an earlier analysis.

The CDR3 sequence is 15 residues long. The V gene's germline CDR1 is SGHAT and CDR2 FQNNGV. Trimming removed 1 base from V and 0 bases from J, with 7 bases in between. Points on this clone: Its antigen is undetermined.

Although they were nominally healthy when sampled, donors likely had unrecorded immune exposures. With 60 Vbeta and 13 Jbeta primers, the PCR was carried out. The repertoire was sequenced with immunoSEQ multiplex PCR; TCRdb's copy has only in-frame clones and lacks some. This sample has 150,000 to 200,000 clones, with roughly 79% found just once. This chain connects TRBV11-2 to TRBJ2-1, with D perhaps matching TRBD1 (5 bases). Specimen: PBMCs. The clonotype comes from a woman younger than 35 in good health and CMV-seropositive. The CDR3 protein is CASSLARGSYNEQFF. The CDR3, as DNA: TGTGCCAGCAGCTTAGCTAGGGGCTCCTACAATGAGCAGTTCTTC. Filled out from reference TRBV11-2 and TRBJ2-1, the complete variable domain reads EAGVAQSPRYKIIEKRQSVAFWCNPISGHATLYWYQQILGQGPKLLIQFQNNGVVDDSQLPKDRFSAERLKGVDSTLKIQPAKLEDSAVYLCASSLARGSYNEQFFGPGTRLTVL.